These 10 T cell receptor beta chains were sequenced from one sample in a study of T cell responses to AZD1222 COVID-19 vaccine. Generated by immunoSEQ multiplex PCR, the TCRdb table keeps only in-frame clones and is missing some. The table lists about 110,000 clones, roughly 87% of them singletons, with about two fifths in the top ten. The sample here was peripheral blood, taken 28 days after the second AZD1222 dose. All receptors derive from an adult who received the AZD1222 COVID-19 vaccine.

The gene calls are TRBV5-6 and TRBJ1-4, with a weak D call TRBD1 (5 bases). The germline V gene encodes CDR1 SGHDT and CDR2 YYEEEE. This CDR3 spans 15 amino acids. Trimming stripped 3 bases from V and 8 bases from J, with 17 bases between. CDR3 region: CASSWGDEFGEKLFF. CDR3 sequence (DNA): TGTGCCAGCAGCTGGGGGGATGAGTTTGGGGAAAAACTGTTTTTT.

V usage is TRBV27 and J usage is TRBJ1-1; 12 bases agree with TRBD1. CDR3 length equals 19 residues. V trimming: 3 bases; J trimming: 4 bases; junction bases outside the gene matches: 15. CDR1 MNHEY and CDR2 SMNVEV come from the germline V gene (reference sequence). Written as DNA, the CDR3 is TGTGCCAGCAGTTTGGGGGGACAGGGGGCTGATTTTGTCTCCACTGAAGCTTTCTTT. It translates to CASSLGGQGADFVSTEAFF.

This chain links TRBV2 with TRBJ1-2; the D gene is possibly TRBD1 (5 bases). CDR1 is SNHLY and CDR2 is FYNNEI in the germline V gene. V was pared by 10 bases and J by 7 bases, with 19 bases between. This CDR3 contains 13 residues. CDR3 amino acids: CATQVGRVAGYTF. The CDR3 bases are TGTGCCACCCAAGTCGGCAGGGTAGCTGGCTACACCTTC.

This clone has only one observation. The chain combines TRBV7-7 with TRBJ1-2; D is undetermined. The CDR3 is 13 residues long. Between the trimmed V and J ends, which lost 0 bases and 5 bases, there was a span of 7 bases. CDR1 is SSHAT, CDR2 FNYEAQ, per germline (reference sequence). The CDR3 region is CASSLATPYGYTF. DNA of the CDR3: TGTGCCAGCAGCTTAGCGACCCCTTATGGCTACACCTTC.

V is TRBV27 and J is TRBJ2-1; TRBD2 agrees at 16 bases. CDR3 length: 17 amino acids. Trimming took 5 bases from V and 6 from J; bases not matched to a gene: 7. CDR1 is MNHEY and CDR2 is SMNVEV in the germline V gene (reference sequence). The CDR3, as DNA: TGTGCCAGCAGTACAGGGACTAGCGGGAGGGTAAGCAATGAGCAGTTCTTC. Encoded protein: CASSTGTSGRVSNEQFF.

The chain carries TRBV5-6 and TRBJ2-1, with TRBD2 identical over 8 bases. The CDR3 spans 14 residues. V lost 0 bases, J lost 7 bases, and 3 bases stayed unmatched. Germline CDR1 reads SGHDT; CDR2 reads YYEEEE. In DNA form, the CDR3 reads TGTGCCAGCAGCTTGGGGCTAGCGGGTAATGAGCAGTTCTTC. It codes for CASSLGLAGNEQFF.

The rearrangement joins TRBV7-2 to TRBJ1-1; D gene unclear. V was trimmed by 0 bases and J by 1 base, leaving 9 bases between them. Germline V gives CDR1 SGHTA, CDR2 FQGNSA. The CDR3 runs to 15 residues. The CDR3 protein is CASSLARAANTEAFF. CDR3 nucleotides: TGTGCCAGCAGCTTAGCGCGGGCGGCGAACACTGAAGCTTTCTTT.

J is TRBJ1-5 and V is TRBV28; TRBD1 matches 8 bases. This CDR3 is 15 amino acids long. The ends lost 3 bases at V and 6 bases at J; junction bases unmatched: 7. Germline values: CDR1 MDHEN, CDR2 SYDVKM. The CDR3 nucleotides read TGTGCCAGCAGTTTGTGGACAGGGCGAGGTCAGCCCCAGCATTTT. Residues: CASSLWTGRGQPQHF.

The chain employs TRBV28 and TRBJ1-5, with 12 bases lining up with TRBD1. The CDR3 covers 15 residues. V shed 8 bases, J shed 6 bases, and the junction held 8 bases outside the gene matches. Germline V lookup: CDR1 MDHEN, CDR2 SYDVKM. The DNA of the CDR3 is TGTGCCAGCGGGATTGGGACAGGGGGCTTTCAGCCCCAGCATTTT. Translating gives CASGIGTGGFQPQHF.

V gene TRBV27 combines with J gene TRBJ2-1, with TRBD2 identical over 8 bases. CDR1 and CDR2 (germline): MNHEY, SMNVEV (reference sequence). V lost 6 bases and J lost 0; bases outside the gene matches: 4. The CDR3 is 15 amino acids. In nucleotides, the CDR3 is TGTGCCAGCAGGCCGGGACTAGGCTCCTACAATGAGCAGTTCTTC. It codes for CASRPGLGSYNEQFF.